The rows below give T cell receptor beta chains drawn from one sample of a study of shared clonotypes between healthy human individuals. Produced via immunoSEQ multiplex PCR; TCRdb's table is partial and in-frame only. The table records 2,500,000 or so clones, approximately 94% of them present only once. Sequenced sample: naive CD4+ T cells from PBMCs. These receptors were obtained from a man between 18 and 35 years old in good health. Some clones in this sample may be carry-over from other donors' samples. Both conserved end residues are part of each CDR3. The D gene is left open where the match is weak. Size values are once, few and many counts, or a class for expanded clones, and some rows have none.

J	size	D	V	DNA	CDR3
TRBJ1-1	-	-	TRBV19	TGTGCCAGTAGTATGGGGGGGGGCACTGAAGCTTTCTTT	CASSMGGGTEAFF
TRBJ2-5	-	-	TRBV5-1	TGCGCCAGCAGCTATGGCGGGACCCAAGAGACCCAGTACTTC	CASSYGGTQETQYF
TRBJ2-7	once	-	TRBV25-1	TGTGCCAGCAGCATGGACTCACGCTACGAGCAGTACTTC	CASSMDSRYEQYF
TRBJ1-1	-	TRBD1	TRBV28	TGTGCCAGCAGTCCAAAACCCGGACAGGGAGGGGCTGAAGCTTTCTTT	CASSPKPGQGGAEAFF
TRBJ2-1	-	-	TRBV27	TGTGCCAGCACGGGGGGAGACCGCCGGGACAGCCCCTACAATGAGCAGTTCTTC	CASTGGDRRDSPYNEQFF
TRBJ2-3	-	-	TRBV6-1	TGTGCCAGCAGATCTCGACGGACCACGGCAGATACGCAGTATTTT	CASRSRRTTADTQYF
TRBJ2-3	-	-	TRBV28	TGTGTTTCGGAGGGAGGTGGCACAGATACGCAGTATTTT	CVSEGGGTDTQYF
TRBJ2-5	-	TRBD2	TRBV28	TGTGCCAGCAGTTTAAGCGGGAGTGAGACCCAGTACTTC	CASSLSGSETQYF
TRBJ2-7	-	-	TRBV5-1	TGCGCCAGCAGCTTGGGAGGTTCCGGGGACGAATACGAGCAGTACTTC	CASSLGGSGDEYEQYF
TRBJ1-5	-	TRBD1	TRBV28	TGTGCCAGCAGTCCAGGGGGGGGGAATCAGCCCCAGCATTTT	CASSPGGGNQPQHF
TRBJ2-3	-	-	TRBV5-6	TGTGCCAGCAGCTTTCAGTCTGGGGGTACGCAGTATTTT	CASSFQSGGTQYF
TRBJ2-1	-	-	TRBV29-1	TGCAGCGTTTGGGGATGGCGGGGCTCCTACAATGAGCAGTTCTTC	CSVWGWRGSYNEQFF
TRBJ1-3	-	-	TRBV7-9	TGTGCCAGCAGCCATGAGGGGCGGCTTGGAAACACCATATATTTT	CASSHEGRLGNTIYF
TRBJ2-7	once	-	TRBV28	TGTGCCAGCAGTTTAACGGGGCCATCCTACGAGCAGTACTTC	CASSLTGPSYEQYF
TRBJ2-7	-	-	TRBV6-5	TGTGCCAGCACTGGCGAATCCTACGAGCAGTACTTC	CASTGESYEQYF
TRBJ1-5	-	-	TRBV7-2	TGTGCCAGCAGCTCCAATCCCCATGGAAATCAGCCCCAGCATTTT	CASSSNPHGNQPQHF
TRBJ1-2	-	-	TRBV7-9	TGTGCCAGCAGCACCGAGCCTCACCAGGTGGGGTATGGCTACACCTTC	CASSTEPHQVGYGYTF
TRBJ2-3	-	TRBD2	TRBV27	TGTGCCAGCAGTTCACCTAGCGGGAGAAAATCAGATACGCAGTATTTT	CASSSPSGRKSDTQYF
TRBJ2-1	once	TRBD2	TRBV5-1	TGCGCCAGCAGCCCGCTAGCGGGAGTAGGTAATGAGCAGTTCTTC	CASSPLAGVGNEQFF
TRBJ2-7	-	-	TRBV28	TGTGCCAGCAGCTATAGGGACCCCTACGAGCAGTACTTC	CASSYRDPYEQYF
TRBJ1-2	-	-	TRBV7-2	TGTGCCAGCAGTTCTACAGACCGCTATGGCTACACCTTC	CASSSTDRYGYTF
TRBJ1-1	-	-	TRBV18	TGTGCCAGCTCACTTTTCTTCAGGGACTTGAACACTGAAGCTTTCTTT	CASSLFFRDLNTEAFF
TRBJ2-1	-	TRBD1	TRBV4-1	TGCGCCAGCAGCCATCCCGGGACAGGGGGCTACAATGAGCAGTTCTTC	CASSHPGTGGYNEQFF
TRBJ2-2	once	-	TRBV4-3	TGCGCCAGCAGCCAATTGACTAGTTCCACCGGGGAGCTGTTTTTT	CASSQLTSSTGELFF
TRBJ1-2	few	-	TRBV19	TGTGCCAGTAGTATAACAGGGAGCGGCTACACCTTC	CASSITGSGYTF
TRBJ1-2	-	TRBD1	TRBV7-2	TGTGCCAGCAGCGCCCGACAGGGGAACTATGGCTACACCTTC	CASSARQGNYGYTF
TRBJ2-3	-	TRBD2	TRBV19	TGTGCCAGTAGTATAACGGGAGGAGATACGCAGTATTTT	CASSITGGDTQYF
TRBJ1-5	-	-	TRBV7-9	TGTGCCAGCAGCGTAGGGGACACCTATCAGCCCCAGCATTTT	CASSVGDTYQPQHF
TRBJ2-5	once	-	TRBV19	TGTGCCAGTAGTACCCGGACTGACCCCCAAGAGACCCAGTACTTC	CASSTRTDPQETQYF
TRBJ2-7	once	TRBD1	TRBV29-1	TGCAGCGTTGGAGTGACAGGGGACTACGAGCAGTACTTC	CSVGVTGDYEQYF
TRBJ2-5	once	TRBD2	TRBV5-1	TGCGCCAGCAGATGGACTAGCGGGAAAGAGACCCAGTACTTC	CASRWTSGKETQYF
TRBJ2-7	-	-	TRBV4-2	TGTGCCAGCAGCCAAGGGGGTCCCGATCTGAACTACGAGCAGTACTTC	CASSQGGPDLNYEQYF
TRBJ2-1	-	-	TRBV6-6	TGTGCCAGCAGAGGCTACGTTAGCTACAATGAGCAGTTCTTC	CASRGYVSYNEQFF
TRBJ2-3	once	TRBD2	TRBV10-3	TGTGCCATCAGTGGTTCGGCGGGAGGGCCAACAGATACGCAGTATTTT	CAISGSAGGPTDTQYF
TRBJ1-2	few	-	TRBV5-8	TGTGCCAGCAGCCTAAGGGGGGACTATGGCTACACCTTC	CASSLRGDYGYTF
TRBJ2-5	-	TRBD2	TRBV5-1	TGCGCCAGCAGCAAACGGACTAGTGTCGAAGAGACCCAGTACTTC	CASSKRTSVEETQYF
TRBJ1-3	-	-	TRBV7-8	TGTGCCAGCAGCCCCAACAGGGATTTTGGAAACACCATATATTTT	CASSPNRDFGNTIYF
TRBJ1-1	-	TRBD1	TRBV5-1	TGCGCCAGCAGCTCGGGGGTTGGTCGGACAGGGTATAGGACTGAAGCTTTCTTT	CASSSGVGRTGYRTEAFF
TRBJ2-5	-	-	TRBV7-2	TGTGCCAGCAACCGAGAACAAGAGACCCAGTACTTC	CASNREQETQYF
TRBJ1-3	-	-	TRBV7-2	TGTGCCAGCAGCTTGGCGACTGCGAGCTCTGGAAACACCATATATTTT	CASSLATASSGNTIYF
TRBJ1-4	-	-	TRBV7-9	TGTGCCAGCAGCTTAGACAGGGCCGGTGAAAAACTGTTTTTT	CASSLDRAGEKLFF
TRBJ2-4	-	-	TRBV7-2	TGTGCCAGCAGCTTATGGGCCGAGGACATTCAGTACTTC	CASSLWAEDIQYF
TRBJ2-5	-	-	TRBV5-4	TGTGCCAGCAGCTTTCGGTATACGGAAGAGACCCAGTACTTC	CASSFRYTEETQYF
TRBJ2-5	-	-	TRBV5-1	TGCGCCAGCAGCTTGTCGGGTGACCAAGAGACCCAGTACTTC	CASSLSGDQETQYF
TRBJ2-7	-	-	TRBV7-8	TGTGCCAGCAGCTCCAGGGGCTCCTACGAGCAGTACTTC	CASSSRGSYEQYF
TRBJ1-1	-	-	TRBV28	TGTGCCAGCAGTTTATGGAACAGGGAGGGAAACTTTAGGGCTTTCTTT	CASSLWNREGNFRAFF
TRBJ2-4	-	TRBD2	TRBV15	TGTGCCACCAGGAGGACTAGCGGGATTGGAAACATTCAGTACTTC	CATRRTSGIGNIQYF
TRBJ2-2	-	-	TRBV27	TGTGCCAGGGTACGGGCGAACACCGGGGAGCTGTTTTTT	CARVRANTGELFF
TRBJ2-7	-	-	TRBV19	TGTGCCAGTAGTATTGGTCAGACAAGAGTTTCCTACGAGCAGTACTTC	CASSIGQTRVSYEQYF
TRBJ1-1	-	-	TRBV5-8	TGTGCCAGTCCCCAGTGGGGCCCGGTTAACACTGAAGCTTTCTTT	CASPQWGPVNTEAFF
TRBJ2-1	-	TRBD2	TRBV5-6	TGTGCCAGCAGCTTTTATGGGGGACTAGCGGGAGTTGAGCAGTTCTTC	CASSFYGGLAGVEQFF
TRBJ2-1	-	TRBD2	TRBV9	TGTGCCAGCAGCGTCACACTAGCGGGAGGGTCCTACAATGAGCAGTTCTTC	CASSVTLAGGSYNEQFF
TRBJ2-3	-	TRBD2	TRBV2	TGTGCCAGCAGTGCACGCGGGAGTGAGATCTCAGATACGCAGTATTTT	CASSARGSEISDTQYF
TRBJ2-5	-	TRBD2	TRBV11-2	TGTGCCAGCAGCATGGGACTAGCGATCCAAGAGACCCAGTACTTC	CASSMGLAIQETQYF